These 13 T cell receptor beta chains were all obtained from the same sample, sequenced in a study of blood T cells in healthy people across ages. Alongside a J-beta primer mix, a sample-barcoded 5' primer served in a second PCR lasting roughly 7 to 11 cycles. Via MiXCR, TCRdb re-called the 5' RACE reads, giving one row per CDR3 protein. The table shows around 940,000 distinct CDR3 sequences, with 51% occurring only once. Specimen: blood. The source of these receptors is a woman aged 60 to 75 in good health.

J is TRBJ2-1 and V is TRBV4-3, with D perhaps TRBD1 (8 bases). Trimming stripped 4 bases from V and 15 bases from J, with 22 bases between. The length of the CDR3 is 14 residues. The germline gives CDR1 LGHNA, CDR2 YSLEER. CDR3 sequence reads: CASSRDSLDREGFF. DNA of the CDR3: TGCGCCAGCAGCCGAGATAGTCTGGACAGGGAGGGGTTCTTC.

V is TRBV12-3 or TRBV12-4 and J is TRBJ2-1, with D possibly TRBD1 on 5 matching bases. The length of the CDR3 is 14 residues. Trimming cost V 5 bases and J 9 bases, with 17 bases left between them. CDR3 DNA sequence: TGTGCCAGCAGTCCTGGACGGGCCCAGGGTGAGCAGTTCTTC. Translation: CASSPGRAQGEQFF.

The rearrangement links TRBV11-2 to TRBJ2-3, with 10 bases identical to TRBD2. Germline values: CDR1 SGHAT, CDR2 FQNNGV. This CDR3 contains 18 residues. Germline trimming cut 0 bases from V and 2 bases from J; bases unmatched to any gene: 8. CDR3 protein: CASSLDPSGSGNTDTQYF. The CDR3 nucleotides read TGTGCCAGCAGCTTAGACCCTAGCGGGAGTGGGAACACAGATACGCAGTATTTT.

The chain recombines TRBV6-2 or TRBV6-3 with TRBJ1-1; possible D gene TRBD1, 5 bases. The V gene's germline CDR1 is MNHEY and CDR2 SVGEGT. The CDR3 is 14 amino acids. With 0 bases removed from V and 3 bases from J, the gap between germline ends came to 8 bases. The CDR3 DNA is TGTGCCAGCAGTTACTCCCGACAGCACACTGAAGCTTTCTTT. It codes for CASSYSRQHTEAFF.

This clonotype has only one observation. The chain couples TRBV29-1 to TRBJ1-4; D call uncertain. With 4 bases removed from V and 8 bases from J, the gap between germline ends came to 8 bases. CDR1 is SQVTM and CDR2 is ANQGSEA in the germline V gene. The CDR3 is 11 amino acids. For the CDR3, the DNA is TGCAGCGTTGGGGTTGACGAAAAACTGTTTTTT. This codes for CSVGVDEKLFF.

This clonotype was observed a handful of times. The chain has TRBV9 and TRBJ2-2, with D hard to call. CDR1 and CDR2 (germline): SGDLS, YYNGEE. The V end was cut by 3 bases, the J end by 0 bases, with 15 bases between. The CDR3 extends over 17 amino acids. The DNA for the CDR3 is TGTGCCAGCAGCGGACCCAGGTGGGGATCGAACACCGGGGAGCTGTTTTTT. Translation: CASSGPRWGSNTGELFF.

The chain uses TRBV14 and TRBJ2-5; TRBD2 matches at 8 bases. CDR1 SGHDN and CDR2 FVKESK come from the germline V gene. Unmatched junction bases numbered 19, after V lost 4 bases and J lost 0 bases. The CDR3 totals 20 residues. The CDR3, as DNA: TGTGCCAGCAGCCCCCGCCTGCTCGGGCGGGGGGCCTGGTACCAAGAGACCCAGTACTTC. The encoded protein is CASSPRLLGRGAWYQETQYF. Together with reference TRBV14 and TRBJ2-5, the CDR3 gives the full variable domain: EAGVTQFPSHSVIEKGQTVTLRCDPISGHDNLYWYRRVMGKEIKFLLHFVKESKQDESGMPNNRFLAERTGGTYSTLKVQPAELEDSGVYFCASSPRLLGRGAWYQETQYFGPGTRLLVL.

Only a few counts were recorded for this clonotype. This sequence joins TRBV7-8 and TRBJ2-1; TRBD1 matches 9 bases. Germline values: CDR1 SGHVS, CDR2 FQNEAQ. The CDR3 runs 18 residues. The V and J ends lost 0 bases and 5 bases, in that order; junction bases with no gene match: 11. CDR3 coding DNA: TGTGCCAGCAGCTTAGCGGGTTACAGGGGGCGCGGAAACAATGAGCAGTTCTTC. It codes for CASSLAGYRGRGNNEQFF.

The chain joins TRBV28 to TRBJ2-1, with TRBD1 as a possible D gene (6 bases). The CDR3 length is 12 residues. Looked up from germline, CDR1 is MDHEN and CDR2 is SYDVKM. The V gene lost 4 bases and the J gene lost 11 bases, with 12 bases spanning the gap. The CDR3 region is CASSSPGQKQFF. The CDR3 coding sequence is TGTGCCAGCAGTTCACCGGGACAAAAGCAGTTCTTC.

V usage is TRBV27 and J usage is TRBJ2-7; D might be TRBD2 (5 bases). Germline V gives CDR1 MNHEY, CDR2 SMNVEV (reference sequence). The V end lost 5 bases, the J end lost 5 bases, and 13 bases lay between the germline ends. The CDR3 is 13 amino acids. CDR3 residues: CASSPFGSNEQYF. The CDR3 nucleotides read TGTGCCAGCAGTCCGTTTGGGAGCAACGAGCAGTACTTC.

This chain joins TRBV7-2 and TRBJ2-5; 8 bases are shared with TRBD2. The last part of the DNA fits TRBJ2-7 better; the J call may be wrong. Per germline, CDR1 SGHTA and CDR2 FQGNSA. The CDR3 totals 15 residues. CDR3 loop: CASSTREGGPYEQYF. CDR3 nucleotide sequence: TGTGCCAGCAGCACACGGGAGGGAGGGCCGTACGAGCAGTACTTC.

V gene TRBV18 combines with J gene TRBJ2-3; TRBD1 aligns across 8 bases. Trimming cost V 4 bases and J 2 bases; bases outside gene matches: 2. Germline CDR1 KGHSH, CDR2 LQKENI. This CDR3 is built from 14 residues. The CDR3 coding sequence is TGTGCCAGCTCACGACAGGGGTACACAGATACGCAGTATTTT. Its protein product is CASSRQGYTDTQYF.

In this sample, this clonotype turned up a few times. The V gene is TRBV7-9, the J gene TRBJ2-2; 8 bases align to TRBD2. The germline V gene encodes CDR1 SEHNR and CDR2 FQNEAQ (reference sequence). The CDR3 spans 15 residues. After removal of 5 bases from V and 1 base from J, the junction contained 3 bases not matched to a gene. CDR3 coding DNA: TGTGCCAGCAGCATGAGCGGGAGGAACACCGGGGAGCTGTTTTTT. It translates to CASSMSGRNTGELFF.